This T cell receptor beta chain was recorded in a study of blood T cells in healthy people across ages (dated by TCRdb to 2014 to 2015). General notes on the study: In model experiments, template switching captured about one uniquely barcoded TCR beta cDNA molecule for every two T cells. The study measured age-related changes in TCR beta repertoire diversity using deep sequencing normalized with unique cDNA molecular identifiers. Four age groups were formed from the donors: young (average 16 years), middle-aged (approximately 39), aged (roughly 58) and long-lived (more than 75). To avoid experimental bias, donors of different ages were spread randomly across the sequencing lanes. Two additional independent replicas of 1 million unique cDNA reads from the same blood draw were analyzed for two donors (one aged 18 to 30 and one aged 80 or older).

Libraries were prepared through 5' RACE. The listed sequencing device is Illumina HiSeq 2500. A second PCR of roughly 6 to 11 cycles was run with a J-beta primer mix and a sample-barcoded 5' primer. A unique molecular identifier was introduced onto each TCR beta cDNA molecule by a template-switch 5' adaptor carrying 12 random nucleotides. Each sample yielded at least 2.5 million CDR3-containing paired-end reads. First-strand cDNA synthesis was performed from all RNA using the Mint cDNA synthesis kit, with priming by a TRBC-specific oligonucleotide. All cDNA was treated with uracil-DNA glycosylase and then went through a first 18-cycle PCR with the universal primers M1SS and BC2_uni_R. Per the authors' processing: For normalization, 1 million high-quality reads were randomly selected from each sample, with every read carrying a distinct molecular identifier. Reads sharing molecular identifiers were discarded rather than binned into consensus sequences. MiTCR, set to a Q25 quality threshold and the strictest error-elimination algorithm, was used for CDR3 identification, clonotype clustering and error correction. A nonparametric unseen species model using Euler transformation provided a lower-bound estimate of total TCR beta diversity. The raw public data were reprocessed by TCRdb itself: fastp quality trimming at Q25, MiXCR clonotype calling, in-frame beta chains only. Identical CDR3 protein sequences are pooled into one entry, listed with their most common genes and DNA. The V and J calls and clone size come from TCRdb's table, not from the authors' own analysis. This sample has roughly 2 million distinct CDR3 sequences in its table, and around half of those were observed once. The biggest ten clones account for around 2.1% of the sample.

Study-wide findings and limitations: Estimates of total diversity from one million sequenced T cells were regarded as lower bounds and underestimates. Bulk unsorted PBMC profiling prevented conclusive comparison of naive and antigen-experienced compartments. Donor CMV infection status was unknown, potentially confounding age-related changes in expanded clonotypes. Observed TCR beta diversity per million T cells fell roughly linearly with age, and a significant reduction was already apparent by age around 36. Compared with the aged group, the long-lived group had more naive CD4+ T cells, fewer expanded clones and increased TCR diversity, suggesting age selection. The percentage of naive T cells measured by flow cytometry correlated strongly with observed TCR beta diversity.

Donors were about 36 systemically healthy Caucasian individuals from Russia aged 6 to 90 years. Each donor gave 8 to 10 milliliters of peripheral blood, collected into EDTA-treated Vacutainer tubes. Ficoll-Paque density-gradient centrifugation was used to isolate PBMCs, with at least 7 million per sample. Total RNA, at least 6 micrograms per sample, was extracted from PBMCs with Trizol reagent. Naive CD45RAhigh/CD27high T cell percentages were measured by flow cytometry on a PBMC aliquot from every donor. Details on this clonotype: There is no known antigen for this receptor. Per-base quality was not reported, and no clone a single base away is much larger than it.

Based on the germline V gene (reference sequence), the CDR1 and CDR2 sequences are DFQATT and SNEGSKA. The CDR3, cysteine through phenylalanine, is 12 amino acids long. This entry keeps only the CDR3 DNA: 36 bases, framed from base 1. Trimming takes 0 bases from V and 13 bases from J, and the germline ends sit 13 bases apart. The sequence came from a woman in her thirties or forties in good health. The rearrangement combines TRBV20-1 with TRBJ2-4; tentative D gene TRBD2, with 6 bases matching. Input material: blood. The DNA sequence is as follows: TGCAGTGCTAGAGAGGGGGTCCGGGAGCAGTACTTC. Its translation is CSAREGVREQYF.